This TCR beta chain was sequenced during a study of CD8+ T cells in alopecia areata. Study-wide results and limits: Lesional scalp, especially alopecia totalis/universalis, showed higher clonality than normal scalp. Compared with mice, patients displayed less clear TCR sharing, possibly for HLA-related reasons.

Sorted out of PBMCs were CD4+ T cells and CD8+ T cells. The table lists this clone with a few counts. The antigen is unknown. Sequencing templates came from extracted RNA that was reverse transcribed into cDNA. Clones were sequenced by immunoSEQ multiplex PCR, and TCRdb holds only the in-frame ones, with some missing. The table records some 210,000 clones, approximately 52% of them present only once. The origin of this receptor is a human donor with alopecia areata. The sequences come from CD4+ T cells sorted from blood, collected at week 0.

The chain's CDR3 is CSVVTGTGATYEQYF. CDR3 sequence (DNA): TGCAGCGTTGTCACCGGGACAGGGGCGACCTACGAGCAGTACTTC. The chain uses TRBV29-1 and TRBJ2-7; 10 bases are a match to TRBD1. CDR1 is SQVTM and CDR2 is ANQGSEA in the germline V gene. V gave up 4 bases and J gave up 2 bases; unmatched junction bases: 8. The CDR3 is made up of 15 amino acids.